This record covers a single T cell receptor (beta chain). The sample belongs to a study of CD8 T cells in ankylosing spondylitis. Germline assignment: CDR1 SQVTM and CDR2 ANQGSEA. Trimming removed 6 bases from V and 5 bases from J; junction bases left unmatched: 8. This CDR3 spans 13 amino acids. Each CDR3 protein is one row after TCRdb ran MiXCR on the 5' RACE reads. The profile shows tens of thousands of distinct CDR3 sequences, 10% of them singletons. This sequence originates from a male donor with ankylosing spondylitis or in good health (not recorded which). The V and J genes are TRBV29-1 and TRBJ1-1, with 8 positions matching TRBD1. Material: blood, either unsorted or a sorted T cell fraction (not recorded which). For the CDR3, the DNA is TGCAGCGTCGACAGGGGCCGTATGACTGAAGCTTTCTTT. Its translation is CSVDRGRMTEAFF.